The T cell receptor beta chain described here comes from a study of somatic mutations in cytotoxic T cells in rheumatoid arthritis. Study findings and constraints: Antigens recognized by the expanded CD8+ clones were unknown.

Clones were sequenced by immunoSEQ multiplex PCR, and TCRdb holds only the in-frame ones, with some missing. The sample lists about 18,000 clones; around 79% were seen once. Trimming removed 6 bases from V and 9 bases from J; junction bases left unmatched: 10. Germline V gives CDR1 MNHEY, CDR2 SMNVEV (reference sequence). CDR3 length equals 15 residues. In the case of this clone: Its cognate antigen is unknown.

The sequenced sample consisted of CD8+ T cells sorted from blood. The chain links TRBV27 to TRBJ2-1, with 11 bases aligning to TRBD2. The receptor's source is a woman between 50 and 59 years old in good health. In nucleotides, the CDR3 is TGTGCCAGCAGGATACTAGCGGGAGCTCCAGTTGAGCAGTTCTTC. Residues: CASRILAGAPVEQFF.